A single sample gave rise to the 23 T cell receptor beta chains below, sequenced in a study of response to subunit inactivated influenza vaccine. TCRdb redid the calling of the RT-PCR reads with MiXCR, one entry per CDR3 protein. The sample carries hundreds of thousands of distinct CDR3 sequences, roughly 10% recorded once. The same sample was also studied in work on T cells expressing NK-cell markers. Per that paper: With UMIs, 5'RACE template switching was used to make TCR beta cDNA.

The sequences come from PBMCs from blood, collected on the day of vaccination. The receptors come from a man in his fifties or sixties who received an inactivated influenza vaccine.

This clonotype was counted many times. The chain couples TRBV27 to TRBJ1-5; no definite D call. The CDR3 totals 12 residues. The V and J ends lost 4 bases and 1 base respectively, with 2 bases between them. CDR1 MNHEY and CDR2 SMNVEV come from the germline V gene (reference sequence). CDR3 nucleotide sequence: TGTGCCAGCAGTTGGAGCAATCAGCCCCAGCATTTT. It codes for CASSWSNQPQHF.

The chain carries TRBV5-4 and TRBJ2-1, with D tentatively TRBD1 (5 bases). Per germline, CDR1 SGHNT and CDR2 YYREEE (reference sequence). There are 14 residues in the CDR3. The V and J ends lost 3 bases and 5 bases respectively, with 12 bases between them. The CDR3 nucleotides read TGTGCCAGCAGCTCCCCAACAGGAAACAATGAGCAGTTCTTC. It encodes CASSSPTGNNEQFF. The variable domain in full, with the rest retrieved from reference TRBV5-4 and TRBJ2-1, is ETGVTQSPTHLIKTRGQQVTLRCSSQSGHNTVSWYQQALGQGPQFIFQYYREEENGRGNFPPRFSGLQFPNYSSELNVNALELDDSALYLCASSSPTGNNEQFFGPGTRLTVL.

The rearrangement uses TRBV29-1 and TRBJ2-3, with 7 bases lining up with TRBD1. CDR3 length: 12 amino acids. Germline CDR1 SQVTM, CDR2 ANQGSEA. The ends lost 6 bases at V and 4 bases at J; junction bases unmatched: 4. The CDR3: CSVGQVPDTQYF. As DNA, the CDR3 is TGCAGCGTCGGACAGGTTCCAGATACGCAGTATTTT.

This clonotype was found a few times. This chain joins TRBV5-5 and TRBJ1-6; 8 positions agree with TRBD1. J lost 8 bases, V lost 4 bases, and 8 bases had no gene match. The CDR3 is 15 residues long. Germline V gives CDR1 SGHKS, CDR2 YYEKEE (reference sequence). CDR3 bases: TGTGCCAGCAGCGCGGGACAGGATCGTCATTCACCCCTCCACTTT. Encoded protein: CASSAGQDRHSPLHF.

This sequence joins TRBV29-1 and TRBJ1-2; no clear D gene. The CDR3 totals 14 residues. The V gene's germline CDR1 is SQVTM and CDR2 ANQGSEA. The ends were cut back, 0 bases at V and 8 bases at J, with 16 bases in the middle. CDR3 nucleotides: TGCAGCGTTGAAGAACGTCTGGCCCGTGGGGGCTACACCTTC. Amino acid sequence: CSVEERLARGGYTF.

The chain recombines TRBV7-2 with TRBJ2-1, with D possibly matching TRBD2 (5 bases). The CDR3 totals 15 residues. The germline V gene has CDR1 SGHTA and CDR2 FQGNSA. Between the trimmed V and J ends, which lost 1 base and 5 bases, there was a span of 12 bases. CDR3 residues: CASSLVRGSNNEQFF. CDR3 DNA sequence: TGTGCCAGCAGCTTAGTTCGGGGTTCCAACAATGAGCAGTTCTTC.

This clonotype appeared a few times. This chain uses TRBV20-1 with TRBJ2-2, with 7 bases that match TRBD2. Trimming removed 2 bases from V and 3 bases from J; junction bases left unmatched: 6. The CDR3 contains 15 residues. The V gene's germline CDR1 is DFQATT and CDR2 SNEGSKA (reference sequence). This CDR3 is CSARRERGYTGELFF. The CDR3 bases are TGCAGTGCTAGAAGGGAGCGGGGCTACACCGGGGAGCTGTTTTTT.

The rearrangement links TRBV12-3 or TRBV12-4 to TRBJ2-5; 10 bases line up with TRBD2. Germline trimming cut 3 bases from V and 2 bases from J; bases unmatched to any gene: 3. This CDR3 has 15 residues. The CDR3 DNA sequence: TGTGCCAGCAGTTTGGGGACTAGCGAACAAGAGACCCAGTACTTC. Residues: CASSLGTSEQETQYF.

This clonotype was counted at least ten times. This chain connects TRBV12-3 or TRBV12-4 to TRBJ1-2, with TRBD1 identical over 7 bases. The CDR3 sequence is 14 residues long. The V and J ends lost 5 bases and 4 bases, in that order; junction bases with no gene match: 7. The CDR3 nucleotides are TGTGCCAGCAGTCTACAGGGGATTGCCTATGGCTACACCTTC. Translating gives CASSLQGIAYGYTF.

The sample holds one count of this clonotype. This rearrangement joins TRBV28 to TRBJ1-5, with 11 bases aligning to TRBD1. V dropped 6 bases and J dropped 3; count of bases not matched to a gene: 4. The V gene's germline CDR1 is MDHEN and CDR2 SYDVKM. The CDR3 loop spans 15 amino acids. The CDR3 reads CASRRTGGDNQPQHF. The CDR3 bases are TGTGCCAGCAGAAGGACAGGGGGCGACAATCAGCCCCAGCATTTT.

This chain joins TRBV29-1 and TRBJ2-4; TRBD1 might be the D (6 bases). The CDR3 totals 13 residues. Germline assignment: CDR1 SQVTM and CDR2 ANQGSEA. V was pared by 6 bases and J by 1 base, with 10 bases between. The DNA of the CDR3 is TGCAGCGTACTAGACAGGGCCAAAAACATTCAGTACTTC. Its protein product is CSVLDRAKNIQYF.

The chain combines TRBV29-1 with TRBJ2-7; D remains unclear. The CDR3 spans 12 residues. Germline CDR1 reads SQVTM; CDR2 reads ANQGSEA. V was pared by 2 bases and J by 2 bases, with 7 bases between. This CDR3 is CSVERQPYEQYF. In DNA, the CDR3 is TGCAGCGTTGAAAGGCAGCCCTACGAGCAGTACTTC.

The chain joins TRBV12-3 or TRBV12-4 to TRBJ2-2; 10 bases align to TRBD1. This CDR3 is built from 15 residues. The V gene end was trimmed by 0 bases and the J gene end by 7 bases; junction bases not matched to a gene: 2. The CDR3 is CASSLATGGHGELFF. In DNA form, the CDR3 reads TGTGCCAGCAGTTTAGCGACAGGGGGCCACGGGGAGCTGTTTTTT.

The V call is TRBV20-1, the J call TRBJ2-1; 12 bases are shared with TRBD2. J gave up 8 bases and V 0 bases, and 8 bases lay outside the gene matches. There are 16 residues in the CDR3. The germline V gene has CDR1 DFQATT and CDR2 SNEGSKA (reference sequence). CDR3 coding DNA: TGCAGTGCTAGAGATTTTACTAGCGGGAGGAACTATGAGCAGTTCTTC. The encoded protein is CSARDFTSGRNYEQFF.

The gene calls are TRBV7-9 and TRBJ2-7, with TRBD2 matching over 10 bases. The germline V gene encodes CDR1 SEHNR and CDR2 FQNEAQ (reference sequence). V shed 1 base and J 3 bases; nucleotides not matched to a gene: 9. This CDR3 spans 17 amino acids. The CDR3 reads CASSLGLPSGGNYEQYF. The CDR3 bases are TGTGCCAGCAGCTTAGGGCTCCCTAGCGGGGGTAACTACGAGCAGTACTTC.

This clonotype showed up just a few times. The CDR3 DNA is TGTGCCAGCAGCTTAGAGGGCCAAAGGGAGCAGTACTTC. Its translation: CASSLEGQREQYF. The chain combines TRBV7-9 with TRBJ2-7; D remains unclear. The CDR3 runs to 13 residues. Between the trimmed V and J ends, which lost 1 base and 7 bases, there was a span of 11 bases. The germline gives CDR1 SEHNR, CDR2 FQNEAQ (reference sequence).

The chain is built from TRBV6-5 and TRBJ1-5; D might be TRBD1 (6 bases). This CDR3 comprises 16 residues. Trimming removed 4 bases from V and 0 bases from J, with 13 bases in between. Per germline, CDR1 MNHEY and CDR2 SVGAGI. The CDR3 sequence is CASSFPEGGSNQPQHF. CDR3 nucleotide sequence: TGTGCCAGCAGTTTTCCTGAGGGGGGTAGCAATCAGCCCCAGCATTTT.

The gene calls are TRBV5-5 and TRBJ1-1, with D unresolved. This CDR3 is 13 amino acids long. Germline V gene lookup returns CDR1 SGHKS and CDR2 YYEKEE (reference sequence). Trimming left V 3 bases short and J 4 bases short, with 10 bases between. The CDR3 DNA is TGTGCCAGCAGCTCGCTGCGGAGCACTGAAGCTTTCTTT. Translating it yields CASSSLRSTEAFF.

This clonotype was observed a few times. The chain carries TRBV29-1 and TRBJ2-1, with a tentative D call TRBD2 (6 bases). V was clipped by 4 bases and J by 9 bases, with 19 bases between them. The CDR3 length is 14 residues. Germline CDR1 reads SQVTM; CDR2 reads ANQGSEA. CDR3 sequence (DNA): TGCAGCGTTGGTGGTTTGACGGGAGCGGTTGAGCAGTTCTTC. This translates into CSVGGLTGAVEQFF.

In this sample, this clonotype turned up a few times. J is TRBJ2-7 and V is TRBV9, with D perhaps TRBD1 or TRBD2 (5 bases each). Per germline, CDR1 SGDLS and CDR2 YYNGEE. The CDR3 length is 14 residues. V dropped 3 bases and J dropped 6 bases, with 16 bases sitting between them. The CDR3 spells CASSGGPDIGEQYF. In DNA, the CDR3 is TGTGCCAGCAGCGGGGGACCAGATATCGGCGAGCAGTACTTC.

The chain combines TRBV28 with TRBJ2-7, with 11 bases that match TRBD1. The CDR3 has 14 residues. Germline assignment: CDR1 MDHEN and CDR2 SYDVKM. V lost 6 bases, J lost 5 bases, and 6 bases stayed unmatched. This CDR3 is CASRQGQGGNEQYF. CDR3 bases: TGTGCCAGCAGGCAGGGACAGGGGGGCAACGAGCAGTACTTC. Supplemented by reference TRBV28 and TRBJ2-7, the full variable domain reads DVKVTQSSRYLVKRTGEKVFLECVQDMDHENMFWYRQDPGLGLRLIYFSYDVKMKEKGDIPEGYSVSREKKERFSLILESASTNQTSMYLCASRQGQGGNEQYFGPGTRLTVT.

The genes are TRBV20-1 and TRBJ2-3; a weak D match, TRBD1 (6 bases). Trimming pared 2 bases from V and 4 bases from J, leaving 16 bases between. The CDR3 contains 15 residues. CDR1 and CDR2 from the germline V gene are DFQATT and SNEGSKA (reference sequence). CDR3 region: CSARTLGGRSDTQYF. The CDR3 DNA sequence: TGCAGTGCTAGAACGCTAGGGGGAAGGTCAGATACGCAGTATTTT.

A note on this clonotype: A much larger clonotype is one base distant, so this may be a read error. The V call is TRBV7-9, the J call TRBJ2-7, with unresolved D. The ends were cut back, 5 bases at V and 13 bases at J, with 15 bases in the middle. CDR3 length: 11 residues. Germline CDR1 is SEHNR and CDR2 is FQNEAQ (reference sequence). The CDR3 bases are TGTGCCAGCAGCCCCATGGGCGAACATTACTTC. Translated, it gives CASSPMGEHYF.